The present TCR beta chain was sequenced within a study of beta chain features in type 1 diabetes. Points from the study as a whole: All four CD4+ subsets of Type 1 diabetes patients contained TCRB CDR3s that were moderately but significantly shorter.

CDR3 length: 15 residues. Trimming stripped 0 bases from V and 3 bases from J, with 8 bases between. The germline gives CDR1 ENHRY, CDR2 SYGVKD. Regarding this clone: Its antigen is still unknown.

Every isolated RNA sample was fully reverse transcribed, so sequencing captured expressed TCRB transcripts. Profiled with immunoSEQ multiplex PCR; TCRdb holds only in-frame clones, not every one. The repertoire holds 300,000 to 400,000 clones, with roughly 9% as singletons. V gene TRBV10-3 combines with J gene TRBJ1-4, with no clear D. Sample: central memory CD4+ T cells from blood. The source is a man aged 25-45 years with type 1 diabetes. CDR3 DNA: TGTGCCATCAGTGAGTCAAGGGCCGCTAATGAAAAACTGTTTTTT. This encodes CAISESRAANEKLFF.